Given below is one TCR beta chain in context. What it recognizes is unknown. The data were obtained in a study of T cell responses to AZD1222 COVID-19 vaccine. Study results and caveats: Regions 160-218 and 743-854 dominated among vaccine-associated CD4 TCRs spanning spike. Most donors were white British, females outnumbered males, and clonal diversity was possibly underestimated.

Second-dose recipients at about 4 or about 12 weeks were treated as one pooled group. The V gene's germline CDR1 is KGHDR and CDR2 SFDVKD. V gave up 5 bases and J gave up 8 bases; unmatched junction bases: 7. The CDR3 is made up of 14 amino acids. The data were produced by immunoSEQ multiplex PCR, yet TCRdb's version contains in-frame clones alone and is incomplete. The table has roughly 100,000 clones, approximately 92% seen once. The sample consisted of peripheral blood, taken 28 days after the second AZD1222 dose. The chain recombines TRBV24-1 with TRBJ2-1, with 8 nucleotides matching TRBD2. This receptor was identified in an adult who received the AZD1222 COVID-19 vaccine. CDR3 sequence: CATSAGAGVDEQFF. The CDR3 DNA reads TGTGCCACCAGTGCCGGAGCGGGAGTTGATGAGCAGTTCTTC.